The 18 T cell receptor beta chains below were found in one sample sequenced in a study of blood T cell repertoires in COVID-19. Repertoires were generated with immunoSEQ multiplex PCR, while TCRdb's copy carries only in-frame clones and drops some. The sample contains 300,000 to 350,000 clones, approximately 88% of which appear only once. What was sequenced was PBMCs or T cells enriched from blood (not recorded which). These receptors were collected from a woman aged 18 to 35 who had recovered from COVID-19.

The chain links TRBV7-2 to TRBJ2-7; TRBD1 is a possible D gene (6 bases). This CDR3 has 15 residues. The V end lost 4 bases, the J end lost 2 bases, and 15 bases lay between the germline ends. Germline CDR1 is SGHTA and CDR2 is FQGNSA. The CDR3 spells CASSYRDNFPYEQYF. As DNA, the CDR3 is TGTGCCAGCAGCTACCGGGACAACTTTCCCTACGAGCAGTACTTC. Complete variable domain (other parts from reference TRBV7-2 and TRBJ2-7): GAGVSQSPSNKVTEKGKDVELRCDPISGHTALYWYRQSLGQGLEFLIYFQGNSAPDKSGLPSDRFSAERTGGSVSTLTIQRTQQEDSAVYLCASSYRDNFPYEQYFGPGTRLTVT.

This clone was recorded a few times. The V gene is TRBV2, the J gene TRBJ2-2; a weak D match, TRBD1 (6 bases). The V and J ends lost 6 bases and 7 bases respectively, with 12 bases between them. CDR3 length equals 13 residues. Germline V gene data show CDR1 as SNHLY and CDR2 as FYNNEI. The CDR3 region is CASRAQGNGELFF. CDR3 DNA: TGTGCCAGCAGGGCCCAGGGGAACGGGGAGCTGTTTTTT.

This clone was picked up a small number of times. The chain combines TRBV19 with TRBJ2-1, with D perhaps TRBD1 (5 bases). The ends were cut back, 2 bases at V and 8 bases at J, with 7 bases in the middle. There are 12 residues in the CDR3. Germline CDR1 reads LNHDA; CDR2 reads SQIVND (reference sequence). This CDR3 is CASSIQGYEQFF. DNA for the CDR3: TGTGCCAGTAGTATACAGGGATATGAGCAGTTCTTC.

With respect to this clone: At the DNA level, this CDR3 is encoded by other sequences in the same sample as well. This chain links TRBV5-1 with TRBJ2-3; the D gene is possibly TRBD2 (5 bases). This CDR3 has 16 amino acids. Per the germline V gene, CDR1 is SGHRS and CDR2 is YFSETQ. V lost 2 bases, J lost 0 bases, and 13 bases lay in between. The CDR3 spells CASSLREGSSTDTQYF. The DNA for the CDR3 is TGCGCCAGCAGCTTACGGGAAGGATCTAGCACAGATACGCAGTATTTT.

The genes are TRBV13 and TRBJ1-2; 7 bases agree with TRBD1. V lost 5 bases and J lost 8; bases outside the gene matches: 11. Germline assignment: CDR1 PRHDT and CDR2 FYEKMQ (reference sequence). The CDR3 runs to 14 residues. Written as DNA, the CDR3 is TGTGCCAGCAGCGGCTGGGTACAGGGGTACGGCTACACCTTC. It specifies CASSGWVQGYGYTF.

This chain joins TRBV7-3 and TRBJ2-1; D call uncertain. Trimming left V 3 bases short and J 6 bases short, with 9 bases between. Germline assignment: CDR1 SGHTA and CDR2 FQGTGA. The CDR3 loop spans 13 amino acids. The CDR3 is CASSFQEGNEQFF. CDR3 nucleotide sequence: TGTGCCAGCAGCTTCCAGGAAGGCAATGAGCAGTTCTTC.

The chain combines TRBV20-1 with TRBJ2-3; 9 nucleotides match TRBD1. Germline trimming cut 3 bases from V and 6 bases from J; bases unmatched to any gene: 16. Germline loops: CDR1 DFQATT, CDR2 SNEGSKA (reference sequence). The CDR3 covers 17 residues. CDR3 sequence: CSASSLQTGGNPDTQYF. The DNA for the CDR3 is TGCAGTGCTAGTAGCTTGCAGACAGGGGGGAATCCTGATACGCAGTATTTT.

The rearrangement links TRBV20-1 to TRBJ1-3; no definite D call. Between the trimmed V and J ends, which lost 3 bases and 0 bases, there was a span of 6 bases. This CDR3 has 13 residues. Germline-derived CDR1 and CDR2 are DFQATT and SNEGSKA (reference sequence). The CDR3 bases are TGCAGTGCTAGTGCGGGCTCTGGAAACACCATATATTTT. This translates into CSASAGSGNTIYF.

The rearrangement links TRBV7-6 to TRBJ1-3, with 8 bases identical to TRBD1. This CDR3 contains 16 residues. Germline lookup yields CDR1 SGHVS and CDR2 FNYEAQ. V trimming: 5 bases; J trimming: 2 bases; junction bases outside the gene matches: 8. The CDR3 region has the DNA TGTGCCAGCAGCCTAGACAGGGGTTCTCCTGGAAACACCATATATTTT. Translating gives CASSLDRGSPGNTIYF.

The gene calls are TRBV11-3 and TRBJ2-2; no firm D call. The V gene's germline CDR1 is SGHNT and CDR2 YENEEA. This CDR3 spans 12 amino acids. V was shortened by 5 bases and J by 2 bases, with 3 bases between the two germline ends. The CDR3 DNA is TGTGCCAGCAGCCCAAACACCGGGGAGCTGTTTTTT. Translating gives CASSPNTGELFF.

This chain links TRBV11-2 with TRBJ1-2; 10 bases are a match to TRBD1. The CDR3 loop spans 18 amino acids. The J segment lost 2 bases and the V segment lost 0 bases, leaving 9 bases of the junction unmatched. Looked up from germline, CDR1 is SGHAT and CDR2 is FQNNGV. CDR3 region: CASSLDLGQGSVNYGYTF. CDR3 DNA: TGTGCCAGCAGCTTAGATCTGGGACAGGGGTCGGTAAACTATGGCTACACCTTC.

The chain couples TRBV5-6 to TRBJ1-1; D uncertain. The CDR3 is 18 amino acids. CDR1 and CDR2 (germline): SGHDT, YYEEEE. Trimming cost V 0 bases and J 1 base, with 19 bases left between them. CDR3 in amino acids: CASSLDGGGGRGNTEAFF. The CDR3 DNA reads TGTGCCAGCAGCTTGGACGGTGGCGGCGGTCGGGGGAACACTGAAGCTTTCTTT.

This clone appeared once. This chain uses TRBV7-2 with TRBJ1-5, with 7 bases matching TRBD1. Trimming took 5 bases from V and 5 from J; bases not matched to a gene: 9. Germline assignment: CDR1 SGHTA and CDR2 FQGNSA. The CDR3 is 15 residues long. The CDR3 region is CASSIGTVSHQPQHF. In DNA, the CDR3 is TGTGCCAGCAGCATCGGGACAGTGAGCCATCAGCCCCAGCATTTT. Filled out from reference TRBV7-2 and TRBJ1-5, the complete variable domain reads GAGVSQSPSNKVTEKGKDVELRCDPISGHTALYWYRQSLGQGLEFLIYFQGNSAPDKSGLPSDRFSAERTGGSVSTLTIQRTQQEDSAVYLCASSIGTVSHQPQHFGDGTRLSIL.

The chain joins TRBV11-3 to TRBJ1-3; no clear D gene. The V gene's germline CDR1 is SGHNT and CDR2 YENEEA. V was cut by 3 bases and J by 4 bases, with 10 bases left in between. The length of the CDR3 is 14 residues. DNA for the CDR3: TGTGCCAGCAGCTTGGAGCCGGCAGGAAACACCATATATTTT. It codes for CASSLEPAGNTIYF.

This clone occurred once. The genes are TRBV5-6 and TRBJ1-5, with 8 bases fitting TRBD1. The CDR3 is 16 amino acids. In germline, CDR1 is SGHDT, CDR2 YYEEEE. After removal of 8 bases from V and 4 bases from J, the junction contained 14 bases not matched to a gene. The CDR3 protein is CASTWAGGPLNQPQHF. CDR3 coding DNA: TGTGCCAGTACCTGGGCAGGGGGCCCTCTAAATCAGCCCCAGCATTTT.

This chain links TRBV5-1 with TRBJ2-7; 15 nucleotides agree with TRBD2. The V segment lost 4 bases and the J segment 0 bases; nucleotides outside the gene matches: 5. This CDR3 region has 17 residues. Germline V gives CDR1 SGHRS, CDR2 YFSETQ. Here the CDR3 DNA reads TGCGCCAGCAGCCACGGACTAGCGGGAGGGCCCTCCTACGAGCAGTACTTC. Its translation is CASSHGLAGGPSYEQYF.

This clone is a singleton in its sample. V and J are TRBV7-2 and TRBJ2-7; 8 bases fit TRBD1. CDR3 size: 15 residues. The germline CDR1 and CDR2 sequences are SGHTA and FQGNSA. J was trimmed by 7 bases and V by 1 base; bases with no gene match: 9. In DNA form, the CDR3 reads TGTGCCAGCAGCTTAGAGTGGACAGGGAAGGTGGAGCAGTACTTC. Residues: CASSLEWTGKVEQYF.

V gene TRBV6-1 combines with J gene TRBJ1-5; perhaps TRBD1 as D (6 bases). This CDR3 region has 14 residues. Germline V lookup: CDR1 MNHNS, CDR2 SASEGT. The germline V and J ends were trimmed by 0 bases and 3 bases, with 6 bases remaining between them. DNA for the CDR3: TGTGCCAGCAGTGAAGCGGGACACAATCAGCCCCAGCATTTT. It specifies CASSEAGHNQPQHF.